The TCR beta chain described here comes from a study of cytomegalovirus exposure and HLA in healthy donors. Study-wide context: Some 87 million unique TCRs from HLA-typed donors were held in an early release of data. Whole-study findings and limits: Reportedly, diagnosis of cytomegalovirus status by the classifier showed high specificity and sensitivity.

V gave up 2 bases and J gave up 5 bases; unmatched junction bases: 0. The germline CDR1 and CDR2 sequences are MNHNY and SVGAGI (reference sequence). CDR3 length equals 14 residues. Use of 60 Vbeta and 13 Jbeta primers characterized the PCR. This table comes from immunoSEQ multiplex PCR, and its TCRdb copy is limited to in-frame clones, with some not included. The sample lists more than 150,000 clones; about 80% were seen once. Turning to this clone: Its cognate antigen is unknown.

This TCR derives from a young woman in good health and CMV-seronegative. The material sequenced was PBMCs. The chain combines TRBV6-6 with TRBJ1-5; TRBD1 aligns across 10 bases. CDR3 bases: TGTGCCAGCAGTTACGGGACAGGGGATCAGCCCCAGCATTTT. This encodes CASSYGTGDQPQHF.